This T cell receptor beta chain was sequenced during a study of blood T cell repertoires in COVID-19. The wider study: Collection of acute and convalescent COVID-19 samples took place in the United States, Italy and Spain.

Source study methods: Amplifying reference gene primers gave estimates of nucleated cell counts. Sequenced by immunoSEQ multiplex PCR; TCRdb stores in-frame clones only, minus some. The V and J calls and clone size come from that table; D and trimming were worked out from the DNA. Here the sample spans tens of thousands of clones, about 89% being singletons. The CDR3 runs 13 residues. V was trimmed by 4 bases and J by 6 bases, leaving 13 bases between them. Looked up from germline, CDR1 is SNHLY and CDR2 is FYNNEI. Sequenced material: peripheral blood. The sequence was obtained from a human donor in a cohort sampled during active COVID-19. The chain employs TRBV2 and TRBJ2-7, with TRBD1 as a possible D gene (5 bases). The CDR3 nucleotides are TGTGCCAGCAGTGTGGGGCCGACTGTCGAGCAGTACTTC. Its translation is CASSVGPTVEQYF.